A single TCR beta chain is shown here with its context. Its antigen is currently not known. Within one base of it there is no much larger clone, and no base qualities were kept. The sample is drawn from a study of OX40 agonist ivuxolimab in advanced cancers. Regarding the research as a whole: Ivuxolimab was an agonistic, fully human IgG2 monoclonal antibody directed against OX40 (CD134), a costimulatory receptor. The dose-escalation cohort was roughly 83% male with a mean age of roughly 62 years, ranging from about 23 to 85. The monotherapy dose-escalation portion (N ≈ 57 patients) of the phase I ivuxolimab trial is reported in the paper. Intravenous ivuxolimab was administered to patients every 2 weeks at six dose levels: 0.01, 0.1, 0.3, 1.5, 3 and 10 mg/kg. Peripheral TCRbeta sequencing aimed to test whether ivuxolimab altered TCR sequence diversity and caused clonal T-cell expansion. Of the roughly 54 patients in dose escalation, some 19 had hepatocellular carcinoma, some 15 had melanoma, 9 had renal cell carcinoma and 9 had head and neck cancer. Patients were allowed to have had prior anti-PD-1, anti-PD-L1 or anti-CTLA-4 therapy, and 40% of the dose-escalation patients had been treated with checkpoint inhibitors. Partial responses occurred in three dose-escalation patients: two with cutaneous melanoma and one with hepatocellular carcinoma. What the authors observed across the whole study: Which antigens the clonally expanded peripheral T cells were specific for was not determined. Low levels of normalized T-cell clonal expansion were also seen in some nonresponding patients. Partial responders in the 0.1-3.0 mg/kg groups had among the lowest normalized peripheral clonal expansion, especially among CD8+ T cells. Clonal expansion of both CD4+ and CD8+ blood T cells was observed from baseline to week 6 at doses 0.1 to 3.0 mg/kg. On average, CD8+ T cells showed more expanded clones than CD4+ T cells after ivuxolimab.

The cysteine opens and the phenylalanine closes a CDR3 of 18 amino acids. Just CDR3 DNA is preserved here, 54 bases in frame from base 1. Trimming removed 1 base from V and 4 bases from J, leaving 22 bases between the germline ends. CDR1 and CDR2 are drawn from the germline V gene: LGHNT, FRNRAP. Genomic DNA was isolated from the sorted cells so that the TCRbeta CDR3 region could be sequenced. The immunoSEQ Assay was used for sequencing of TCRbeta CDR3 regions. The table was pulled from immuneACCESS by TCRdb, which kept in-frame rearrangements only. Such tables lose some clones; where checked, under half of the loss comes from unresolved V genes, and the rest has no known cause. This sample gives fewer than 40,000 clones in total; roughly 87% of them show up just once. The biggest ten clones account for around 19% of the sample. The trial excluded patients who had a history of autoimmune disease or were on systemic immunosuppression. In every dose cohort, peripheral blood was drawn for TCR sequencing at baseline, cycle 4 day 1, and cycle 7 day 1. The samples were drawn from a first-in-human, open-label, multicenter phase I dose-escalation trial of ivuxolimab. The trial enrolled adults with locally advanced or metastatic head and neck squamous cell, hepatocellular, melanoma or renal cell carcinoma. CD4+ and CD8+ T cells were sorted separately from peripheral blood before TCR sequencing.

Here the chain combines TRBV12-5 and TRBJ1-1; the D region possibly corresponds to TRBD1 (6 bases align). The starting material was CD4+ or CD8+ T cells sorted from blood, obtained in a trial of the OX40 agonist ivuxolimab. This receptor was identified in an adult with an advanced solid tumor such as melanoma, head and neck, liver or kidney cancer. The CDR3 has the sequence CASGLEPSGVRGSTEAFF. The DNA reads TGTGCTAGTGGTTTGGAGCCCTCAGGGGTAAGGGGCTCCACTGAAGCTTTCTTT.